The rows below give T cell receptor beta chains drawn from one sample of a study of blood T cell repertoires in COVID-19. Clones were sequenced by immunoSEQ multiplex PCR, and TCRdb holds only the in-frame ones, with some missing. Among approximately 97,000 clones, around 85% were seen once, and the ten largest hold around 12%. Material for sequencing was peripheral blood. The receptors stem from a human donor in a cohort sampled during active COVID-19. Each CDR3 is given with its conserved first and last residue. A D gene is named only where the DNA matches it firmly. Some rows have no size entry. The others give once, few or many, or a class for an expanded clone.

TRBV5-8,-,14,once,TRBJ1-5,TGTGCCAGCAGCTTTAGGCAGGTGAATCAGCCCCAGCATTTT,CASSFRQVNQPQHF
TRBV7-9,TRBD1,17,-,TRBJ2-3,TGTGCCAGCAGCTTAGGACAAGGGGGACAGGGGACCGATACGCAGTATTTT,CASSLGQGGQGTDTQYF
TRBV30,-,14,-,TRBJ1-2,TGTGCCTGGAGCCCAACAGGGACACACTATGGCTACACCTTC,CAWSPTGTHYGYTF
TRBV27,-,15,few,TRBJ2-7,TGTGCCAGCAGTTTATCGGCAGGCCCTTCCTACGAGCAGTACTTC,CASSLSAGPSYEQYF
TRBV3-1/TRBV3-2,TRBD1,14,-,TRBJ2-7,TGTGCCAGCAGCCCGGGACAGGATTCCTACGAGCAGTACTTC,CASSPGQDSYEQYF
TRBV7-2,-,15,-,TRBJ1-2,TGTGCCAGCAGCTTAGAAACAGGCCTAGGCTATGGCTACACCTTC,CASSLETGLGYGYTF
TRBV2,TRBD1,16,few,TRBJ1-5,TGTGCCAGCAGAGATCCGGGACAGGGTGAGATTCAGCCCCAGCATTTT,CASRDPGQGEIQPQHF
TRBV2,-,14,-,TRBJ1-5,TGTGCCAGCCCAGCGGGGCGCGACAATCAGCCCCAGCATTTT,CASPAGRDNQPQHF
TRBV29-1,-,13,-,TRBJ1-1,TGCAGCGTTGTTCAACAGGCCAACACTGAAGCTTTCTTT,CSVVQQANTEAFF
TRBV4-2,TRBD2,17,-,TRBJ2-7,TGTGCCAGCAGCCAAGACCGACTAGCGGGGGCCCCGTACGAGCAGTACTTC,CASSQDRLAGAPYEQYF
TRBV5-4,-,11,-,TRBJ2-7,TGTGCCAGCAGCTGGGGCCTCGAGCAGTACTTC,CASSWGLEQYF
TRBV6-2/TRBV6-3,-,19,-,TRBJ1-2,TGTGCCAGCAGCCCAACCCGGGGGGGCCCAAAGAGAGGGGACTATGGCTACACCTTC,CASSPTRGGPKRGDYGYTF
TRBV19,-,13,-,TRBJ1-1,TGTGCCAGTAGTTCACAGGTCTACACTGAAGCTTTCTTT,CASSSQVYTEAFF
TRBV11-2,-,13,-,TRBJ2-3,TGTGCCAGCAGCTCAGGGCAACTCCTTACGCAGTATTTT,CASSSGQLLTQYF
TRBV7-3,TRBD2,16,-,TRBJ2-2,TGTGCCAGCAGCTCGACTAGCGGGAAATTAACCGGGGAGCTGTTTTTT,CASSSTSGKLTGELFF
TRBV2,TRBD1,18,-,TRBJ2-7,TGTGCCAGCAGTGAATGGGGACAGGGGCGATTTAGGTACTACGAGCAGTACTTC,CASSEWGQGRFRYYEQYF
TRBV27,-,12,once,TRBJ2-1,TGTGCCAGCGGACTTACCGTCGGGGAGCAGTTCTTC,CASGLTVGEQFF
TRBV19,-,15,-,TRBJ1-1,TGTGCCAGTAGTATAGGTTTGCGAAGGAACACTGAAGCTTTCTTT,CASSIGLRRNTEAFF
TRBV4-1,TRBD1,14,-,TRBJ1-5,TGCGCCAGCAGCCTAATTACAGGGGATCAGCCCCAGCATTTT,CASSLITGDQPQHF
TRBV12-3/TRBV12-4,-,13,-,TRBJ2-7,TGTGCCAGCGGCCGTGACGGAGACTACGAGCAGTACTTC,CASGRDGDYEQYF
TRBV6-6,TRBD1,14,-,TRBJ2-1,TGTGCCAGCAGAACCGGGACAGGGGGGAATGAGCAGTTCTTC,CASRTGTGGNEQFF
TRBV5-1,-,14,-,TRBJ2-5,TGCGCCAGCAGCTTGGTAGGGGTGAAAGAGACCCAGTACTTC,CASSLVGVKETQYF
TRBV29-1,TRBD1,15,-,TRBJ1-2,TGCAGCGTTCCGGTGAACAGGGGATTTAACTATGGCTACACCTTC,CSVPVNRGFNYGYTF
TRBV5-1,-,14,-,TRBJ2-1,TGCGCCAGCACCTCCTCCCCCTCCTACAATGAGCAGTTCTTC,CASTSSPSYNEQFF
TRBV11-2,TRBD2,16,-,TRBJ2-5,TGTGCCAGCAGCTTACTGGGTCTAGCGGGGGTAGAGACCCAGTACTTC,CASSLLGLAGVETQYF
TRBV28,-,13,once,TRBJ2-7,TGTGCCAGCAGTCTTGGGCAGGTCTACGAGCAGTACTTC,CASSLGQVYEQYF
TRBV9,-,15,-,TRBJ2-3,TGTGCCAGCAGCGTAGGTGCTAGCGGCACAGATACGCAGTATTTT,CASSVGASGTDTQYF
TRBV9,TRBD2,16,-,TRBJ2-3,TGTGCCAGCAGCGTAGGAGCGGGGGTGACTACAGATACGCAGTATTTT,CASSVGAGVTTDTQYF
TRBV18,-,14,-,TRBJ1-1,TGTGCCAGCTCATCGAGAGGACAGAACACTGAAGCTTTCTTT,CASSSRGQNTEAFF
TRBV7-3,TRBD2,15,once,TRBJ2-7,TGTGCCAGCAGCTACGGACTAGGAGGATCCTACGAGCAGTACTTC,CASSYGLGGSYEQYF
TRBV7-8,TRBD2,17,-,TRBJ2-1,TGTGCCAGCAGCTTTCGCCTAGCGGGGGGGCCCTACAATGAGCAGTTCTTC,CASSFRLAGGPYNEQFF
TRBV9,-,16,once,TRBJ2-3,TGTGCCAGCAGCCCCGGAGGGGGGGCGGGCACAGATACGCAGTATTTT,CASSPGGGAGTDTQYF
TRBV12-3/TRBV12-4,-,13,-,TRBJ1-1,TGTGCCAGCAGTTTGGCCCCTTACACTGAAGCTTTCTTT,CASSLAPYTEAFF
TRBV5-8,-,12,-,TRBJ2-4,TGTGCCAGCGGGCCATTTACAAGGATTCAGTACTTC,CASGPFTRIQYF
TRBV2,-,12,-,TRBJ1-2,TGTGCCAGCAGTAAGACAGACTATGGCTACACCTTC,CASSKTDYGYTF
TRBV4-1,-,14,-,TRBJ1-5,TGCGCCAGCAGCCTAAAGGAGGGAATCTGGCCCCAGCATTTT,CASSLKEGIWPQHF
TRBV28,TRBD1,15,-,TRBJ2-1,TGTGCCAGCAGTCAGGGACAGGGGTTCCGGGATGAGCAGTTCTTC,CASSQGQGFRDEQFF
TRBV16,-,13,-,TRBJ1-2,TGTGCCAGCAGCCAATCAGGGGCCTATGGCTACACCTTC,CASSQSGAYGYTF
TRBV6-1,TRBD1,14,-,TRBJ1-1,TGTGCCAGCAGTGAAGGGACAGGGGGCACTGAAGCTTTCTTT,CASSEGTGGTEAFF
TRBV27,TRBD2,18,-,TRBJ2-6,TGTGCCAGCAGTTTGCTAGCGGTACCCGTCTCTGGGGCCAACGTCCTGACTTTC,CASSLLAVPVSGANVLTF
TRBV24-1,-,12,-,TRBJ1-1,TGTGCCACCAGTGATTTTACAGGGGAAGCTTTCTTT,CATSDFTGEAFF
TRBV5-1,TRBD2,17,few,TRBJ2-7,TGCGCCAGCAGCCACAAGGGTTCTAGCGGGAGGGTCTACGAGCAGTACTTC,CASSHKGSSGRVYEQYF
TRBV7-6,-,13,once,TRBJ2-7,TGTGCCAGCAGCTACACTAGCTACTACGAGCAGTACTTC,CASSYTSYYEQYF